This TCR beta chain is drawn from a study of identical twins. Study-level findings and limits: The study found that models underestimated out-of-frame TCR alpha sharing in monozygotic twins. Cord blood beta clonotypes that were abundant carried fewer insertions, and memory repertoires showed no such trend.

Among all donors, each was a healthy Caucasian. This clonotype was counted ten times or more. Its antigen is undetermined. The germline CDR1 and CDR2 sequences are SGHRS and YFSETQ. V was pared by 4 bases and J by 3 bases, with 19 bases between. This CDR3 is 17 amino acids long. Via MiXCR, TCRdb re-called the 5' RACE reads, giving one row per CDR3 protein. The repertoire consists of fewer than 800,000 distinct CDR3 sequences, with around 7.5% occurring once and the leading ten covering 1.6%. This sample was also put to use in a study of yellow fever vaccine responses in identical twins.

This chain connects TRBV5-1 to TRBJ1-4; D unclear. The sample consisted of PBMCs. The source is a woman aged 18-29 years in good health. The CDR3 spells CASSPRDTRAANEKLFF. CDR3 bases: TGCGCCAGCAGCCCACGGGATACCCGGGCGGCTAATGAAAAACTGTTTTTT.